This T cell receptor beta chain was documented in a study of blood T cell repertoires in COVID-19 (dated by TCRdb to about 2020). Looking at the study overall: Samples covering the acute and convalescent phases of COVID-19 were provided by collaborators in the United States, Italy and Spain. Deeply sampled blood TCRbeta repertoires from subjects exposed to, actively infected with, or recovered from COVID-19 were included in the dataset. A freely available public database, intended as a resource for researchers studying the immune response to SARS-CoV-2, is where the repertoires were released. The material from the prospective study consisted of cDNA or gDNA derived from T cells, B-cell-depleted T cells, or PBMCs. HLA class I and class II types, where available, came from metadata supplied by the sample provider rather than from assay-based typing. The samples were drawn from two sources: the first 160 participants of the ongoing ImmuneRACE study, and over 950 subjects contributed by 6 global collaborators. Nearly every sample came with metadata listing a de-identified subject ID, COVID-19 status, age in years and sex. The paper's findings and limits, for the study overall: How much clinical and demographic metadata was included differed by source and by participant, and the metadata was provided uncurated.

The immunoSEQ Assay, a bias-controlled multiplex PCR, was used to amplify TCRbeta CDR3 regions from genomic DNA. The authors processed their data as follows. The number of nucleated cells in each sample was estimated by amplification of reference gene primers within the assay. Sequence reads were collapsed and filtered to measure the absolute abundance of every unique TCRbeta CDR3 rearrangement. For each sample, productive Simpson clonality was calculated as the square root of Simpson's diversity index across productive rearrangements. TCRdb carries this immuneACCESS record with in-frame sequences only. Its versions omit some clonotypes, under half of them owing to an unresolved V gene in the studies checked, with the rest unexplained. V and J calls and clone size are copied from that table; D and trimming were computed from the DNA. The sample table shows about 93,000 clones, and around four fifths are seen once. About 15% of the sample is in the top ten clones.

To note about this clone: The target of this receptor is not known. Base-call qualities are not available, and no considerably larger clone is one nucleotide away.

Including cysteine and phenylalanine, the CDR3 has 14 amino acids. The entry retains the CDR3 DNA only, 42 bases that are in frame from base 1. The germline V gene provides CDR1 MDHEN and CDR2 SYDVKM. V and J lose 4 bases and 0 bases, and a span of 4 bases separates them. Collaborating institutions collected whole blood in K2EDTA tubes following their own protocols. Collaborator samples were shipped for TCRbeta analysis as frozen whole blood, isolated PBMCs, or DNA extracted from either sample type. This receptor was taken from a human donor in a cohort sampled during active COVID-19. The chain is assembled from TRBV28 and TRBJ2-6; the D gene is unclear. The specimen was peripheral blood. The DNA sequence follows: TGTGCCAGCAGTTCGTACTCTGGGGCCAACGTCCTGACTTTC. The resulting protein is CASSSYSGANVLTF.